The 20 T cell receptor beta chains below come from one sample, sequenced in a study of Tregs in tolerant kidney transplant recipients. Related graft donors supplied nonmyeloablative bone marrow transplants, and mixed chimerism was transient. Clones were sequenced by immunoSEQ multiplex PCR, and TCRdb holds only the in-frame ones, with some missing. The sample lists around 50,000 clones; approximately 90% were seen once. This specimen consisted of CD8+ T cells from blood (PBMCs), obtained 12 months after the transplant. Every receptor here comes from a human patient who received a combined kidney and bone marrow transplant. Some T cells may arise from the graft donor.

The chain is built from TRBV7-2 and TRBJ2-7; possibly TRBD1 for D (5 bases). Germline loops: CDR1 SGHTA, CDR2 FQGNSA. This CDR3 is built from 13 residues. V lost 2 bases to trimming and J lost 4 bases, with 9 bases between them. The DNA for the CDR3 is TGTGCCAGCAGCTTACTACCAGGGTACGAGCAGTACTTC. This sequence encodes CASSLLPGYEQYF. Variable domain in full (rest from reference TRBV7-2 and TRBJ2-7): GAGVSQSPSNKVTEKGKDVELRCDPISGHTALYWYRQSLGQGLEFLIYFQGNSAPDKSGLPSDRFSAERTGGSVSTLTIQRTQQEDSAVYLCASSLLPGYEQYFGPGTRLTVT.

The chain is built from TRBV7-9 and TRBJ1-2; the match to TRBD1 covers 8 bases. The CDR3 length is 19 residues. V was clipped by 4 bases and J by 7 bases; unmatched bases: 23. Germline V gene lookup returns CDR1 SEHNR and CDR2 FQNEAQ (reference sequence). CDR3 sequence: CASSSLDREGAGKGGGYTF. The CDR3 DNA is TGTGCCAGCAGCTCCCTGGACAGGGAGGGTGCAGGAAAGGGCGGTGGCTACACCTTC.

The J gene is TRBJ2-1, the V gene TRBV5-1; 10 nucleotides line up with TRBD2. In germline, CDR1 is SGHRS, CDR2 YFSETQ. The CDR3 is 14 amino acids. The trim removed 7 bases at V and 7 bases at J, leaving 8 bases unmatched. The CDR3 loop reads CASHGGLAINEQFF. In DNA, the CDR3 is TGCGCCAGCCACGGGGGACTAGCGATTAATGAGCAGTTCTTC.

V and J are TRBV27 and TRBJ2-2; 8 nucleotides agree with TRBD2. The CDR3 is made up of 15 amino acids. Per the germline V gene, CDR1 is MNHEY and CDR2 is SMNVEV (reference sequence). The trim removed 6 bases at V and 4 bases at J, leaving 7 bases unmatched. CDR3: CASSPGGPATGELFF. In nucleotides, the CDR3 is TGTGCCAGCAGCCCGGGGGGGCCGGCCACCGGGGAGCTGTTTTTT.

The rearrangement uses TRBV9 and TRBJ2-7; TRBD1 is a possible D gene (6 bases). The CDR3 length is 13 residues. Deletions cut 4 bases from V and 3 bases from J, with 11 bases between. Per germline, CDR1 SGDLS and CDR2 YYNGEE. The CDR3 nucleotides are TGTGCCAGCAGCCCGTTAGGGGGCTACGAGCAGTACTTC. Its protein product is CASSPLGGYEQYF.

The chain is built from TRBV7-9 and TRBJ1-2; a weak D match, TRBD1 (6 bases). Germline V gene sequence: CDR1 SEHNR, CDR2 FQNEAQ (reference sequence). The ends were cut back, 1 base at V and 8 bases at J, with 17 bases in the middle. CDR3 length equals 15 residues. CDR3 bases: TGTGCCAGCAGCTTAGACCCCCGGGACACCGACGGCTACACCTTC. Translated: CASSLDPRDTDGYTF.

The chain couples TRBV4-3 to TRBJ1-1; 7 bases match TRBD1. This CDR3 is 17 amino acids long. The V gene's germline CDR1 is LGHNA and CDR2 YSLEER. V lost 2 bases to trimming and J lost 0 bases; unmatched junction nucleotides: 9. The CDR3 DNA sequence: TGCGCCAGCAGCCAATGGGGACAGTCCGTTCTGAACACTGAAGCTTTCTTT. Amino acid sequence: CASSQWGQSVLNTEAFF.

The CDR3 bases are TGTGCCAGCAGTTGGGGAGGGGCTGAGGATGAGCAGTTCTTC. Encoded protein: CASSWGGAEDEQFF. This chain uses TRBV6-7 with TRBJ2-1, with TRBD2 matching over 7 bases. TRBV6-7 is sorted into the ORF group, with uncertain function. V shed 4 bases and J 8 bases; nucleotides not matched to a gene: 8. This CDR3 contains 14 residues.

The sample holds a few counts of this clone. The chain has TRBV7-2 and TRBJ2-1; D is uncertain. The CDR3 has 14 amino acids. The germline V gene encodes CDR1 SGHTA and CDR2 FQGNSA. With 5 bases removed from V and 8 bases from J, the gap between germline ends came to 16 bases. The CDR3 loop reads CASSPPLASHEQFF. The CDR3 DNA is TGTGCCAGCAGCCCCCCTTTAGCTTCCCATGAGCAGTTCTTC.

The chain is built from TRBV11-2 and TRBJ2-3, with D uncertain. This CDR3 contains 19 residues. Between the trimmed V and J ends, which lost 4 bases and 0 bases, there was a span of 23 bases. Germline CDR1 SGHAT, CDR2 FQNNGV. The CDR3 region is CASSSRGGSRSSSTDTQYF. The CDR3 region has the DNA TGTGCCAGCAGCTCGCGTGGCGGCTCCAGATCTTCTAGCACAGATACGCAGTATTTT.

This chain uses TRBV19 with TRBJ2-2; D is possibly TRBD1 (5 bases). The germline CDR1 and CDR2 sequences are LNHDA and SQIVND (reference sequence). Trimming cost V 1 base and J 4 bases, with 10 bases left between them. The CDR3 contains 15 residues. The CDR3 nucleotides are TGTGCCAGTAGTATAGCTGACAGAGGCACCGGGGAGCTGTTTTTT. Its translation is CASSIADRGTGELFF.

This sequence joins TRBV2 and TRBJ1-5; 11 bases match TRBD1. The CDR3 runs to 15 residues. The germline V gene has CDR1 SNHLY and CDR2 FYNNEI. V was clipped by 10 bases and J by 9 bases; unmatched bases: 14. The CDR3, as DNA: TGTGCCACACGGGACAGGGGGTGGGGAAAGGGGCCCCAGCATTTT. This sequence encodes CATRDRGWGKGPQHF.

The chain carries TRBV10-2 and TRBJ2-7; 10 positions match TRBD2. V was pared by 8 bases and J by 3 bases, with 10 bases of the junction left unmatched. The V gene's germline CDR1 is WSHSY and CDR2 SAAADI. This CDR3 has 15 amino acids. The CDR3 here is CASGPGASGSYEQYF. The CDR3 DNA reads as TGCGCCAGCGGCCCTGGGGCTAGCGGGAGCTACGAGCAGTACTTC.

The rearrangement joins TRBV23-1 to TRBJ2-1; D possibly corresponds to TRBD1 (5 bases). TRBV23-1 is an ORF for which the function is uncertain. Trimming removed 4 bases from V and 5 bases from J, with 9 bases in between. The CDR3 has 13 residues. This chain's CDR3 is CASSLGHDNEQFF. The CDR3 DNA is TGCGCCAGCAGTCTGGGGCACGACAATGAGCAGTTCTTC.

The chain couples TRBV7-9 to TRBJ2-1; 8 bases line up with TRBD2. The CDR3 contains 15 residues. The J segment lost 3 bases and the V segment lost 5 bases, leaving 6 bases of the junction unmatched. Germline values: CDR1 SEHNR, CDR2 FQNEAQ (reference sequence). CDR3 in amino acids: CASSPGTRRYNEQFF. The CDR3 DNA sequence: TGTGCCAGCAGCCCCGGGACTAGACGCTACAATGAGCAGTTCTTC. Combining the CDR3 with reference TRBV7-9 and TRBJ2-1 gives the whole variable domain DTGVSQNPRHKITKRGQNVTFRCDPISEHNRLYWYRQTLGQGPEFLTYFQNEAQLEKSRLLSDRFSAERPKGSFSTLEIQRTEQGDSAMYLCASSPGTRRYNEQFFGPGTRLTVL.

CDR3: CASSYGSDNEQFF. The DNA for the CDR3 is TGTGCCAGCAGTTACGGGAGCGACAATGAGCAGTTCTTC. This chain joins TRBV27 and TRBJ2-1; a possible D gene is TRBD2 (6 bases). The CDR3 consists of 13 residues. Between the trimmed V and J ends, which lost 4 bases and 5 bases, there was a span of 9 bases. Germline loops: CDR1 MNHEY, CDR2 SMNVEV (reference sequence).

In DNA form, the CDR3 reads TGTGCCAGCAGCTCCCGGGACAGGGATCCAACGCAGTATTTT. Translated: CASSSRDRDPTQYF. The rearrangement uses TRBV13 and TRBJ2-3, with TRBD1 identical over 9 bases. The CDR3 covers 14 residues. Germline CDR1 is PRHDT and CDR2 is FYEKMQ (reference sequence). V was pared by 4 bases and J by 9 bases, with 8 bases of the junction left unmatched.

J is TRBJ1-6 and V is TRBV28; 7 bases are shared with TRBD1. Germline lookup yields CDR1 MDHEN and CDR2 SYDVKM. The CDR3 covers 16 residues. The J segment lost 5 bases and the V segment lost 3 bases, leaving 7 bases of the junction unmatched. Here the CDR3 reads CASSFPGTVNNSPLHF. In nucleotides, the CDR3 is TGTGCCAGCAGTTTTCCAGGGACAGTAAATAATTCACCCCTCCACTTT.

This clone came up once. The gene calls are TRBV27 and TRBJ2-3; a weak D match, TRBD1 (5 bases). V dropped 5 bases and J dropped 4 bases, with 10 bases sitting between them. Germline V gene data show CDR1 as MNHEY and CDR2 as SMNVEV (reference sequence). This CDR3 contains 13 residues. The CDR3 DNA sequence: TGTGCCAGCAGTACTTTAGGGGCAGATACGCAGTATTTT. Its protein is CASSTLGADTQYF.

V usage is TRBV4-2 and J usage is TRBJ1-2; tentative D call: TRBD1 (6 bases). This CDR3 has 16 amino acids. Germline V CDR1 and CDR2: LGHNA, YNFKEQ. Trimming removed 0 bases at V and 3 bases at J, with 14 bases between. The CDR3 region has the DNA TGTGCCAGCAGCCAAGAGGTGGGGGCAGGATACTATGGCTACACCTTC. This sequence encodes CASSQEVGAGYYGYTF.